The entry below describes one T cell receptor (beta chain). The antigen is not known. The trim removed 4 bases at V and 0 bases at J, leaving 9 bases unmatched. From germline, CDR1 is MNHNS and CDR2 SASEGT. The CDR3 sequence is 18 residues long. These data are taken from a study of beta chain features in type 1 diabetes. Points from the study as a whole: VDJ junctions from type 1 diabetes patients carried fewer insertions and larger deletions. Shortening of TCRB CDR3s, moderate but significant, appeared in all four CD4+ subsets of Type 1 diabetes patients. Sequencing of cDNA might inflate the share of cells that strongly express TCR.

Reverse transcription of all isolated RNA meant that expressed TCRB transcripts were sequenced. Libraries were prepared by immunoSEQ multiplex PCR; TCRdb keeps only in-frame clonotypes and omits some of them. The table includes hundreds of thousands of clones, around 15% detected once. This clonotype was obtained from a young man with type 1 diabetes. Sequenced sample: naive CD4+ T cells from blood. The rearrangement joins TRBV6-1 to TRBJ2-1, with 10 bases lining up with TRBD1. The CDR3, as DNA: TGTGCCAGCAGTGCCGGGACAGGGGCTTCGAGCTCCTACAATGAGCAGTTCTTC. Encoded protein: CASSAGTGASSSYNEQFF.